This T cell receptor (beta chain) was profiled in a study of shared clonotypes between healthy human individuals. Study-level results: The naive CD4 repertoires of a handful of donors were compared, and around 4.9% of clonotypes were shared. Generally, estimated richness proved larger in naive subsets than it did in memory subsets.

V was clipped by 5 bases and J by 0 bases; unmatched bases: 4. The germline CDR1 and CDR2 sequences are SGHVS and FQNEAQ. This CDR3 has 15 amino acids. Running of the assay took place at deep level. Libraries were prepared by immunoSEQ multiplex PCR; TCRdb keeps only in-frame clonotypes and omits some of them. Here the sample spans millions of clones, just under 95% being singletons. Terminally differentiated effector memory CD45RA+ cells were excluded from the naive CD8 cells, which were CD45RO-negative and positively selected for CCR7. Only one count was recorded for this clone. Its target is not known.

The J gene is TRBJ2-3, the V gene TRBV7-8, with TRBD1 matching 8 bases. This TCR came from a man aged 18 to 30 in good health. Sequencing used naive CD8+ T cells sorted from blood. The CDR3 DNA reads as TGTGCCAGCAGCCGTAGACAGGGGAGCACAGATACGCAGTATTTT. It encodes CASSRRQGSTDTQYF.